This T cell receptor (beta chain) was recovered during a study of low-dose radiotherapy and immunotherapy resistance in tumors. This CDR3 is 14 amino acids long. V gave up 4 bases and J gave up 4 bases, with 10 bases separating them. Time point indicated: before trial treatment. Alpha- and beta-chain coverage of first-strand cDNA came from TRAV- and TRBV-specific primers. The authors amplified TCRs for about 20 PCR cycles with a constant-region primer and a V-primer adapter. TCRdb used MiXCR to reprocess the reads, holding one entry per CDR3 protein. This sample has 59,000 or so distinct CDR3 sequences, with 26% found just once.

The source was PBMCs, collected before treatment. V usage is TRBV12-3 or TRBV12-4 and J usage is TRBJ2-2; D remains ambiguous. The clonotype was recovered from a male donor with rectosigmoid adenocarcinoma. The CDR3 DNA reads as TGTGCCAGCAGTTCCGCCCCCTCCACCGGGGAGCTGTTTTTT. Translating gives CASSSAPSTGELFF.